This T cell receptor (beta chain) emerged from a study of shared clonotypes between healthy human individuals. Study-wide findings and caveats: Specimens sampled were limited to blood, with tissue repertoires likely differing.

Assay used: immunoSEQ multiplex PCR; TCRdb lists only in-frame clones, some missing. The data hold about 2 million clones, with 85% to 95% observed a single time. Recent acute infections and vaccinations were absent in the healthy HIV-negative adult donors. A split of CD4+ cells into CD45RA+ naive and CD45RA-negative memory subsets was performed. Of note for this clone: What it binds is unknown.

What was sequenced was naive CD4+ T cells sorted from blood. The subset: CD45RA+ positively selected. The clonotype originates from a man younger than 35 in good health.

DNA for the CDR3: TGCGCCAGCAGCCCCGGGGGGGCTGAAGCTTTCTTT. Its protein product is CASSPGGAEAFF. The V and J genes are TRBV5-1 and TRBJ1-1; possible D gene TRBD1, 5 bases. Germline CDR1 is SGHRS and CDR2 is YFSETQ. This CDR3 is built from 12 residues. Trimming removed 4 bases at V and 6 bases at J, with 10 bases between.